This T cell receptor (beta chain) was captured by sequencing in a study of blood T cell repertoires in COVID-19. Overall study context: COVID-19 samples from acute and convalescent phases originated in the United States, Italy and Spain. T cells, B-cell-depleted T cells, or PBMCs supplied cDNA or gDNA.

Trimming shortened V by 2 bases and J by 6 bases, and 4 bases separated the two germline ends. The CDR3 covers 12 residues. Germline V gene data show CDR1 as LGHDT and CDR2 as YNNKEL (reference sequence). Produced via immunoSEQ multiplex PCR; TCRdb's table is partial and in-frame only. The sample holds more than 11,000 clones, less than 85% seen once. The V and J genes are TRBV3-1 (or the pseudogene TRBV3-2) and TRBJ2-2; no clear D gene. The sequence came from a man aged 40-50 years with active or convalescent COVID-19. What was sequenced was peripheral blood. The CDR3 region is CASSQPSGELFF. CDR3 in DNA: TGTGCCAGCAGCCAACCCTCCGGGGAGCTGTTTTTT.